Sequencing of this T cell receptor (beta chain) was carried out in a study of T cell repertoires in cytomegalovirus infection. Study background: Well-studied HLA-B-restricted CMV epitopes were used in the study alongside recently identified HLA-C-restricted ones. Shared public TCR beta signatures pointed to both CMV infection and a matching HLA type. Regarding the study as a whole: It was HLA-C-restricted CMV-specific TCR beta clonotypes that dominated the response ex vivo. Cumulative frequency (of public TCR beta family members) identified carriers of CMV plus the relevant HLA.

This clonotype was picked up many times. Its antigen is still unknown. V lost 5 bases to trimming and J lost 2 bases; unmatched junction nucleotides: 11. The length of the CDR3 is 18 residues. Germline V gene sequence: CDR1 MNHNS, CDR2 SASEGT. One entry per CDR3 protein, called by TCRdb with MiXCR from the reads. The table shows 550,000 to 850,000 distinct CDR3 sequences, with around 32% occurring only once. The chain links TRBV6-1 to TRBJ2-3; 12 bases map to TRBD2. This TCR was sampled from a human donor in good health (CMV status not recorded). Some clones in this sample may be carry-over from other donors' samples. Specimen: cultured PBMCs, collected from culture after CMV antigen stimulation. The CDR3: CASSKRGLAGRYTDTQYF. The CDR3 DNA sequence: TGTGCCAGCAGTAAGAGAGGACTAGCGGGGAGATACACAGATACGCAGTATTTT.